This T cell receptor beta chain appears in the sequencing data of a study of OX40 agonist ivuxolimab in advanced cancers. Study overall: Patients received the agonistic anti-OX40 (CD134) antibody ivuxolimab.

People who had autoimmune disease history or systemic immunosuppression were excluded. CDR3 length equals 15 residues. Germline CDR1 SGHDN, CDR2 FVKESK. The germline V and J ends were trimmed by 2 bases and 2 bases, with 11 bases remaining between them. TCRdb's table, derived via immunoSEQ multiplex PCR, lists solely in-frame clones and lacks some. The sample gives 65,000 to 75,000 clones, approximately 87% of which show up once; roughly 0.98% is in the top ten. The material sequenced was CD4+ or CD8+ T cells sorted from blood, taken in a trial of the OX40 agonist ivuxolimab. The rearrangement joins TRBV14 to TRBJ2-3; D remains ambiguous. The TCR comes from an adult with an advanced solid tumor such as melanoma, head and neck, liver or kidney cancer. CDR3 in amino acids: CASSQTLAPTDTQYF. The CDR3 nucleotides are TGTGCCAGCAGCCAAACACTCGCCCCCACAGATACGCAGTATTTT.